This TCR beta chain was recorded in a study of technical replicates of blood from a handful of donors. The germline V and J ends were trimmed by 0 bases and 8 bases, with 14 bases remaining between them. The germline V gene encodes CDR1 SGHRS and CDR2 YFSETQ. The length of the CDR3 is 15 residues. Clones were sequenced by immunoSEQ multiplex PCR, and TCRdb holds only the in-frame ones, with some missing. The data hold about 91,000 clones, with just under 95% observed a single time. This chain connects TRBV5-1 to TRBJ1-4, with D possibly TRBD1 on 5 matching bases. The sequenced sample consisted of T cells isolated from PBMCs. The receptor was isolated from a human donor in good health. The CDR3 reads CASSLVGAVGEKLFF. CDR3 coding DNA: TGCGCCAGCAGCTTGGTAGGGGCCGTGGGGGAAAAACTGTTTTTT.